The clone carrying this T cell receptor (beta chain) has at least ten counts. Its target is unknown. Germline CDR1 reads WSHSY; CDR2 reads SAAADI. Unmatched junction bases numbered 7, after V lost 10 bases and J lost 3 bases. The CDR3 length is 14 residues. This sample is part of a study of glioma-infiltrating T cells. The study, taken as a whole, reports: Very few CDR3 sequences were shared between tissue and blood. Gliomas, especially low-grade, showed above-expected tissue-blood divergence; non-neoplastic patients showed below.

The iRepertoire nested amplicon-rescue multiplex PCR amplified TCR alpha and beta CDR3s from RNA. For one-step reverse transcription and amplification, about 90-400 ng of tissue mRNA or PBMC total RNA was used. TCRdb called the multiplex PCR reads again in MiXCR, with one record for every CDR3 protein. The table has about 94,000 distinct CDR3 sequences, about 23% seen once. This chain uses TRBV10-2 with TRBJ2-3; 10 bases fit TRBD2. Sequencing was carried out using glioma tissue, nonneoplastic brain tissue, or PBMCs (not recorded which). This receptor was identified in a human donor with low-grade glioma or glioblastoma, undergoing nonglioma brain surgery, or in good health (not recorded which). CDR3 protein: CATSIAGGTDTQYF. CDR3 nucleotides: TGCGCCACCTCAATAGCGGGAGGAACAGATACGCAGTATTTT.